Presented here are 15 T cell receptor beta chains from one specimen sequenced in a study of cytomegalovirus exposure and HLA in healthy donors. Some clones are missing from TCRdb's copy, which holds only in-frame ones; the method was immunoSEQ multiplex PCR. The data hold 180,000 or so clones, with around nine tenths observed a single time. Sequencing was done on a sample of PBMCs. These TCRs come from a man aged 18 to 35 in good health and CMV-seropositive.

The rearrangement links TRBV10-3 to TRBJ2-1; TRBD2 agrees at 9 bases. V gave up 4 bases and J gave up 6 bases; unmatched junction bases: 1. Germline assignment: CDR1 ENHRY and CDR2 SYGVKD. This CDR3 region has 13 residues. The CDR3 is CAISVSGSNEQFF. The CDR3 bases are TGTGCCATCAGTGTTAGCGGGAGCAATGAGCAGTTCTTC.

This clone was counted a few times. This chain links TRBV6-5 with TRBJ2-7, with D tentatively TRBD1 (5 bases). V was trimmed by 0 bases and J by 2 bases, leaving 5 bases between them. Germline CDR1 reads MNHEY; CDR2 reads SVGAGI. The CDR3 sequence is 13 residues long. CDR3 in DNA: TGTGCCAGCAGTTACTCGGACACCTACGAGCAGTACTTC. Its protein product is CASSYSDTYEQYF.

The chain carries TRBV5-1 and TRBJ1-5; D unresolved. V lost 3 bases, J lost 0 bases, and 25 bases lay in between. Germline lookup yields CDR1 SGHRS and CDR2 YFSETQ. The CDR3 contains 20 residues. For the CDR3, the DNA is TGCGCCAGCAGCTCTGCCCCACGGCCGGAGCAGAATAATAGCAATCAGCCCCAGCATTTT. Its translation: CASSSAPRPEQNNSNQPQHF.

This clone was counted between two and nine times. The chain combines TRBV5-6 with TRBJ1-5, with D possibly matching TRBD1 (6 bases). This CDR3 has 13 amino acids. Germline loops: CDR1 SGHDT, CDR2 YYEEEE. V was cut by 2 bases and J by 8 bases, with 11 bases left in between. The CDR3 coding sequence is TGTGCCAGCAGCTTCACAGGGACGGAGCCCCAGCATTTT. This sequence encodes CASSFTGTEPQHF. Drawing the rest from reference TRBV5-6 and TRBJ1-5, the complete variable domain is DAGVTQSPTHLIKTRGQQVTLRCSPKSGHDTVSWYQQALGQGPQFIFQYYEEEERQRGNFPDRFSGHQFPNYSSELNVNALLLGDSALYLCASSFTGTEPQHFGDGTRLSIL.

The chain combines TRBV7-3 with TRBJ2-1, with D possibly being TRBD1 (6 bases). Germline V gene lookup returns CDR1 SGHTA and CDR2 FQGTGA. The length of the CDR3 is 11 residues. V gave up 5 bases and J gave up 10 bases, with 9 bases separating them. CDR3: CASSAGQEQFF. The CDR3 coding sequence is TGTGCCAGCAGCGCCGGACAGGAGCAGTTCTTC.

A word on this clone: One end of the junction is discordant with germline, which a read error may explain. The chain is built from TRBV6-5 and TRBJ1-2, with a weak D call TRBD1 (5 bases). CDR1 is MNHEY, CDR2 SVGAGI, per germline. This CDR3 has 15 residues. For the CDR3, the DNA is TGTGCCAGCAGTGACTCTCCCGACAGACCCTATGGCTACACCTTC. It translates to CASSDSPDRPYGYTF.

The genes are TRBV5-4 and TRBJ2-7, with 7 bases matching TRBD2. In germline, CDR1 is SGHNT, CDR2 YYREEE (reference sequence). V trimming: 4 bases; J trimming: 0 bases; junction bases outside the gene matches: 4. This CDR3 has 14 residues. CDR3 in amino acids: CASSNPSGSYEQYF. The CDR3 DNA reads TGTGCCAGCAGCAACCCTAGCGGCTCCTACGAGCAGTACTTC.

The chain joins TRBV11-2 to TRBJ2-3, with TRBD2 matching over 9 bases. The CDR3 is 13 amino acids. Germline V gene data show CDR1 as SGHAT and CDR2 as FQNNGV. The trim removed 3 bases at V and 7 bases at J, leaving 2 bases unmatched. CDR3 nucleotide sequence: TGTGCCAGCAGCTTCGGACTAGCGAATACGCAGTATTTT. Translation: CASSFGLANTQYF. The variable domain in full, completed from reference TRBV11-2 and TRBJ2-3, reads EAGVAQSPRYKIIEKRQSVAFWCNPISGHATLYWYQQILGQGPKLLIQFQNNGVVDDSQLPKDRFSAERLKGVDSTLKIQPAKLEDSAVYLCASSFGLANTQYFGPGTRLTVL.

This clone came up a few times. The rearrangement links TRBV19 to TRBJ1-1, with D uncertain. Germline CDR1 is LNHDA and CDR2 is SQIVND (reference sequence). The V end lost 7 bases, the J end lost 1 base, and 16 bases lay between the germline ends. There are 15 residues in the CDR3. The CDR3 region is CASTLAAVKNTEAFF. As DNA, the CDR3 is TGTGCCAGTACCCTCGCGGCGGTGAAGAACACTGAAGCTTTCTTT.

This chain joins TRBV4-3 and TRBJ2-3; 9 bases line up with TRBD2. Unmatched junction bases numbered 15, after V lost 3 bases and J lost 5 bases. The CDR3 covers 18 residues. Per germline, CDR1 LGHNA and CDR2 YSLEER. The CDR3 nucleotides read TGCGCCAGCAGCCACTTATTCGGAGGCGGGGGGGCCAGAGATACGCAGTATTTT. Its protein product is CASSHLFGGGGARDTQYF.

This clone was counted between two and nine times. V is TRBV18 and J is TRBJ2-7; 7 bases align to TRBD2. This CDR3 region has 15 residues. The V segment lost 3 bases and the J segment 2 bases; nucleotides outside the gene matches: 7. The germline gives CDR1 KGHSH, CDR2 LQKENI. The CDR3: CASSPPGLAAYEQYF. CDR3 coding DNA: TGTGCCAGCTCACCTCCTGGGCTAGCGGCCTACGAGCAGTACTTC.

V and J are TRBV7-8 and TRBJ2-7; D uncertain. With 5 bases removed from V and 2 bases from J, the gap between germline ends came to 10 bases. CDR3 length: 13 residues. Per germline, CDR1 SGHVS and CDR2 FQNEAQ. The CDR3 region is CASSLTLAYEQYF. DNA for the CDR3: TGTGCCAGCAGCCTGACATTGGCCTACGAGCAGTACTTC.

The gene calls are TRBV7-3 and TRBJ1-6; D is possibly TRBD1 (5 bases). The germline V gene has CDR1 SGHTA and CDR2 FQGTGA. The CDR3 has 15 amino acids. Deletions cut 2 bases from V and 6 bases from J, with 11 bases between. The CDR3 loop reads CASSLQGRGNSPLHF. For the CDR3, the DNA is TGTGCCAGCAGCTTACAGGGAAGGGGTAATTCACCCCTCCACTTT.

This sequence joins TRBV5-1 and TRBJ2-3; 8 nucleotides match TRBD1. This CDR3 is 16 amino acids long. Per germline, CDR1 SGHRS and CDR2 YFSETQ. V gave up 4 bases and J gave up 2 bases; unmatched junction bases: 9. In DNA, the CDR3 is TGCGCCAGCAGCCTTAGACAGGGGACCTCCACAGATACGCAGTATTTT. It codes for CASSLRQGTSTDTQYF.

This clone was seen a handful of times. The V gene is TRBV27, the J gene TRBJ1-1; D unresolved. Germline CDR1 and CDR2: MNHEY and SMNVEV (reference sequence). This CDR3 region has 13 residues. V was cut by 6 bases and J by 0 bases, with 8 bases left in between. The CDR3 region has the DNA TGTGCCAGCAGCTATATCTTGAACACTGAAGCTTTCTTT. Its translation: CASSYILNTEAFF.